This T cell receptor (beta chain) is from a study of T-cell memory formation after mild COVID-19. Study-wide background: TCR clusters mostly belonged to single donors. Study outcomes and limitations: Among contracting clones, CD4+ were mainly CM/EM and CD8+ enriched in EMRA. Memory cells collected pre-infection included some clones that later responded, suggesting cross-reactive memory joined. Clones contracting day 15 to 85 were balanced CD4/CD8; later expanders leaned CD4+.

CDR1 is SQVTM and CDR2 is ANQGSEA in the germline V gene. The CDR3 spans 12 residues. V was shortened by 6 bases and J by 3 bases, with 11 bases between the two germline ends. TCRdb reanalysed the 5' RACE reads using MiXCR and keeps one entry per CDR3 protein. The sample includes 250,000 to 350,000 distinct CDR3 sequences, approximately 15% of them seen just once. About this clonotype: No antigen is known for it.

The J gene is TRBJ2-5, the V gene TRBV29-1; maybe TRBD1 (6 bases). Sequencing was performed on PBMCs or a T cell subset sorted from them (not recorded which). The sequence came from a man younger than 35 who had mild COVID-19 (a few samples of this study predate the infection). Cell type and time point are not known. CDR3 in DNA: TGCAGCGTGAACAGGGTCGAAGAGACCCAGTACTTC. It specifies CSVNRVEETQYF.